These T cell receptor beta chains were read from a single sample in a study of vaccination effects on CD4 cells after COVID-19. Antigens of these TCRs are unknown. The table came from immunoSEQ multiplex PCR; TCRdb's copy has only in-frame clones and leaves some out. Of around 50,000 clones in the sample, 65% to 80% were seen once. This specimen consisted of CD4+ T cells from PBMCs cultured with HIV peptides, obtained before COVID-19 vaccination. Receptors were obtained from a human donor who had a prior SARS-CoV-2 infection. CDR3s include the opening cysteine and the closing phenylalanine or tryptophan. The order of the fields is CDR3 length, clone size, D gene, V gene, J gene, CDR3 protein, CDR3 DNA. A D gene is named only where the DNA matches it firmly. The size entry is marked missing in some rows and otherwise reads once, few, many or a size class.

CDR3 length: 14; clone size: .; D gene: .; V gene: TRBV3-1/TRBV3-2; J gene: TRBJ1-2; CDR3 protein: CASSQDLTEWGYTF; CDR3 DNA: TGTGCCAGCAGCCAAGATCTGACTGAGTGGGGCTACACCTTC
CDR3 length: 14; clone size: .; D gene: .; V gene: TRBV7-8; J gene: TRBJ2-7; CDR3 protein: CASSSNTGSYEQYF; CDR3 DNA: TGTGCCAGCAGCTCCAATACAGGGAGCTACGAGCAGTACTTC
CDR3 length: 14; clone size: once; D gene: TRBD1; V gene: TRBV5-1; J gene: TRBJ2-5; CDR3 protein: CASSRGQGGETQYF; CDR3 DNA: TGCGCCAGCAGCAGGGGACAGGGGGGCGAGACCCAGTACTTC
CDR3 length: 14; clone size: once; D gene: .; V gene: TRBV6-5; J gene: TRBJ1-4; CDR3 protein: CASTQWGEGEKLFF; CDR3 DNA: TGTGCCAGCACCCAGTGGGGAGAGGGAGAAAAACTGTTTTTT
CDR3 length: 14; clone size: few; D gene: .; V gene: TRBV7-8; J gene: TRBJ2-7; CDR3 protein: CASSLGGRGYEQYF; CDR3 DNA: TGTGCCAGCAGCTTAGGCGGCAGGGGCTACGAGCAGTACTTC
CDR3 length: 16; clone size: .; D gene: .; V gene: TRBV9; J gene: TRBJ1-3; CDR3 protein: CASSSPPGGSGNTIYF; CDR3 DNA: TGTGCCAGCAGCTCCCCCCCTGGGGGGTCTGGAAACACCATATATTTT
CDR3 length: 16; clone size: .; D gene: TRBD1; V gene: TRBV4-2; J gene: TRBJ2-5; CDR3 protein: CASSQSQDRAMKTQYF; CDR3 DNA: TGTGCCAGCAGCCAAAGTCAGGACAGGGCCATGAAGACCCAGTACTTC
CDR3 length: 13; clone size: .; D gene: .; V gene: TRBV5-4; J gene: TRBJ2-3; CDR3 protein: CASSRRGGDTQYF; CDR3 DNA: TGTGCCAGCAGCCGGAGGGGGGGAGATACGCAGTATTTT
CDR3 length: 13; clone size: .; D gene: TRBD1; V gene: TRBV12-3/TRBV12-4; J gene: TRBJ1-2; CDR3 protein: CASRYTGVYGYTF; CDR3 DNA: TGTGCCAGCAGATATACAGGGGTATATGGCTACACCTTC
CDR3 length: 15; clone size: .; D gene: .; V gene: TRBV6-6; J gene: TRBJ2-3; CDR3 protein: CASSPAPGPTDTQYF; CDR3 DNA: TGTGCCAGCAGTCCAGCGCCGGGCCCGACAGATACGCAGTATTTT
CDR3 length: 13; clone size: .; D gene: .; V gene: TRBV12-3/TRBV12-4; J gene: TRBJ2-7; CDR3 protein: CASTPPGLDEQYF; CDR3 DNA: TGTGCCAGCACCCCTCCGGGTCTCGACGAGCAGTACTTC
CDR3 length: 15; clone size: few; D gene: TRBD1; V gene: TRBV5-4; J gene: TRBJ2-5; CDR3 protein: CASINRGQGAGTQYF; CDR3 DNA: TGTGCCAGCATAAACCGAGGCCAGGGGGCAGGGACCCAGTACTTC
CDR3 length: 13; clone size: .; D gene: .; V gene: TRBV12-3/TRBV12-4; J gene: TRBJ2-5; CDR3 protein: CASSLNSGETQYF; CDR3 DNA: TGTGCCAGCAGTTTAAACTCCGGAGAGACCCAGTACTTC
CDR3 length: 15; clone size: .; D gene: TRBD2; V gene: TRBV2; J gene: TRBJ2-2; CDR3 protein: CASSVSGGANGELFF; CDR3 DNA: TGTGCCAGCAGTGTTAGCGGGGGGGCGAACGGGGAGCTGTTTTTT
CDR3 length: 15; clone size: .; D gene: .; V gene: TRBV5-5; J gene: TRBJ2-1; CDR3 protein: CASSLGGGSRNEQFF; CDR3 DNA: TGTGCCAGCAGCTTAGGAGGGGGTTCTCGGAATGAGCAGTTCTTC
CDR3 length: 15; clone size: .; D gene: .; V gene: TRBV9; J gene: TRBJ2-2; CDR3 protein: CASSEMTAGIGELFF; CDR3 DNA: TGTGCCAGCAGTGAAATGACAGCAGGTATCGGGGAGCTGTTTTTT
CDR3 length: 14; clone size: .; D gene: .; V gene: TRBV3-1/TRBV3-2; J gene: TRBJ2-1; CDR3 protein: CASSHQLASNEQFF; CDR3 DNA: TGTGCCAGCAGCCACCAACTAGCAAGTAATGAGCAGTTCTTC
CDR3 length: 16; clone size: few; D gene: TRBD2; V gene: TRBV12-5; J gene: TRBJ2-7; CDR3 protein: CASGLGRASGMYEQYF; CDR3 DNA: TGTGCTAGTGGTTTGGGTAGAGCTAGCGGGATGTACGAGCAGTACTTC
CDR3 length: 18; clone size: .; D gene: .; V gene: TRBV21-1; J gene: TRBJ1-4; CDR3 protein: CASSGRDLEGISNEKLFF; CDR3 DNA: TGTGCCAGCAGCGGGCGGGATCTTGAGGGAATCAGTAATGAAAAACTGTTTTTT
CDR3 length: 14; clone size: .; D gene: TRBD1; V gene: TRBV5-4; J gene: TRBJ1-5; CDR3 protein: CASSIDRVNQPQHF; CDR3 DNA: TGTGCCAGCAGCATAGACAGGGTAAATCAGCCCCAGCATTTT
CDR3 length: 15; clone size: .; D gene: .; V gene: TRBV7-9; J gene: TRBJ1-6; CDR3 protein: CASSLADGGDSPLHF; CDR3 DNA: TGTGCCAGCAGCTTAGCAGACGGGGGCGATTCACCCCTCCACTTT
CDR3 length: 13; clone size: few; D gene: .; V gene: TRBV9; J gene: TRBJ2-2; CDR3 protein: CASSASVTGELFF; CDR3 DNA: TGTGCCAGCAGCGCGAGCGTCACCGGGGAGCTGTTTTTT
CDR3 length: 14; clone size: .; D gene: TRBD2; V gene: TRBV7-2; J gene: TRBJ2-3; CDR3 protein: CASSPQTSVQTQYF; CDR3 DNA: TGTGCCAGCAGCCCCCAGACTAGCGTTCAGACGCAGTATTTT
CDR3 length: 12; clone size: .; D gene: .; V gene: TRBV11-2; J gene: TRBJ1-2; CDR3 protein: CASSFENYGYTF; CDR3 DNA: TGTGCCAGCAGCTTTGAGAACTATGGCTACACCTTC
CDR3 length: 15; clone size: .; D gene: TRBD2; V gene: TRBV25-1; J gene: TRBJ2-1; CDR3 protein: CASRRTSGGYNEQFF; CDR3 DNA: TGTGCCAGCAGGAGAACTAGCGGGGGTTACAATGAGCAGTTCTTC
CDR3 length: 15; clone size: .; D gene: TRBD1; V gene: TRBV11-3; J gene: TRBJ1-6; CDR3 protein: CASSLFGQGVAPLHF; CDR3 DNA: TGTGCCAGCAGCTTATTTGGACAGGGGGTAGCACCCCTCCACTTT
CDR3 length: 13; clone size: .; D gene: .; V gene: TRBV7-3; J gene: TRBJ2-5; CDR3 protein: CASSPRAQETQYF; CDR3 DNA: TGTGCCAGCAGCCCCAGGGCGCAAGAGACCCAGTACTTC
CDR3 length: 16; clone size: .; D gene: TRBD2; V gene: TRBV6-2/TRBV6-3; J gene: TRBJ2-3; CDR3 protein: CASSYRRGGVSDTQYF; CDR3 DNA: TGTGCCAGCAGTTACCGGCGGGGGGGTGTTTCGGATACGCAGTATTTT
CDR3 length: 15; clone size: .; D gene: .; V gene: TRBV6-5; J gene: TRBJ1-2; CDR3 protein: CASTNSIWALGGYTF; CDR3 DNA: TGTGCCAGCACCAATAGCATATGGGCTCTTGGGGGCTACACCTTC
CDR3 length: 15; clone size: .; D gene: TRBD2; V gene: TRBV5-1; J gene: TRBJ2-7; CDR3 protein: CASSLVGGGGEEQYF; CDR3 DNA: TGCGCCAGCAGCTTGGTCGGCGGGGGGGGAGAGGAGCAGTACTTC